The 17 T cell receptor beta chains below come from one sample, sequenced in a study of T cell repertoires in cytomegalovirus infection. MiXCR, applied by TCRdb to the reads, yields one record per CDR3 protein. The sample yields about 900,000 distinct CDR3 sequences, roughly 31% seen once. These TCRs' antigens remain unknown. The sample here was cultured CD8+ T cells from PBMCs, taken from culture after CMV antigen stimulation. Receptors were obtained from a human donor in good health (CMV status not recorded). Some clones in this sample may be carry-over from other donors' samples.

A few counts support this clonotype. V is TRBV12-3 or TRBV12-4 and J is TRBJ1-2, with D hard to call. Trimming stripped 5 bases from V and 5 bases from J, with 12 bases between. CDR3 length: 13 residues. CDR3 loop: CASSPNPGYGYTF. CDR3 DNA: TGTGCCAGCAGTCCGAACCCGGGGTATGGCTACACCTTC.

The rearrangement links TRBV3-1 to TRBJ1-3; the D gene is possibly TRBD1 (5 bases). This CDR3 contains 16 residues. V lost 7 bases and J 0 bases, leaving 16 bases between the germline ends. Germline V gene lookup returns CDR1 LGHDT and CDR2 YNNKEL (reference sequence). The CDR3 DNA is TGTGCCAGCACCCGCGTGGGGGGACGCTCTGGAAACACCATATATTTT. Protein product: CASTRVGGRSGNTIYF.

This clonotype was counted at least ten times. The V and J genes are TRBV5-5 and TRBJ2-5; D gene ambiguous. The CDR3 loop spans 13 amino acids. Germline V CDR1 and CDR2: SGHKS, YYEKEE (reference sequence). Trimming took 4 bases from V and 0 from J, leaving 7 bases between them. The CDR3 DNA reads TGTGCCAGCAGCGGACCGAACCAAGAGACCCAGTACTTC. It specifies CASSGPNQETQYF.

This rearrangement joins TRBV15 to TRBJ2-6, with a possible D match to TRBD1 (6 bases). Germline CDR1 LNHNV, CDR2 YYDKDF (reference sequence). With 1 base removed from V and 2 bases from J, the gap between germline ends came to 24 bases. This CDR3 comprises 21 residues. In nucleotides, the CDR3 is TGTGCCACCAGCAGAGGCGAGGGGACATCCCGTTCCCAAGCTGGGGCCAACGTCCTGACTTTC. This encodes CATSRGEGTSRSQAGANVLTF.

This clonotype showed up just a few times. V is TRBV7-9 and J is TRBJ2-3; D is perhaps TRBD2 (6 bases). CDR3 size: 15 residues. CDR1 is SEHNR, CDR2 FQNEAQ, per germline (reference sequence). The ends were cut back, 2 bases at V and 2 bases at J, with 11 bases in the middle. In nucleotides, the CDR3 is TGTGCCAGCAGCTTATGGCGGGGCCTCACAGATACGCAGTATTTT. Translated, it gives CASSLWRGLTDTQYF.

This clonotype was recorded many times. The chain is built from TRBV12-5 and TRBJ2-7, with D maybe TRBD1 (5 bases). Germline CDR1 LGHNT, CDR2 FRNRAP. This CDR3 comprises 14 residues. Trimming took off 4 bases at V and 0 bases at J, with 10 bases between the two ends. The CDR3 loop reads CASGSTGSSYEQYF. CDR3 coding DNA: TGTGCTAGTGGTTCCACAGGAAGCTCCTACGAGCAGTACTTC.

DNA for the CDR3: TGTCGACCACTTGGGGGGCCGGCCCATGATTATGGCTACACCTTC. Protein product: CRPLGGPAHDYGYTF. The genes are TRBV7-7 and TRBJ1-2; perhaps TRBD1 as D (6 bases). The germline CDR1 and CDR2 sequences are SSHAT and FNYEAQ (reference sequence). The CDR3 spans 15 residues.

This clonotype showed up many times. The CDR3 protein is CASSSGRVLTEAFF. CDR3 nucleotides: TGTGCCAGCAGCTCGGGACGGGTTTTGACTGAAGCTTTCTTT. The chain uses TRBV7-8 and TRBJ1-1, with a possible D match to TRBD1 (5 bases). With 4 bases removed from V and 5 bases from J, the gap between germline ends came to 14 bases. The CDR3 contains 14 residues. CDR1 is SGHVS, CDR2 FQNEAQ, per germline.

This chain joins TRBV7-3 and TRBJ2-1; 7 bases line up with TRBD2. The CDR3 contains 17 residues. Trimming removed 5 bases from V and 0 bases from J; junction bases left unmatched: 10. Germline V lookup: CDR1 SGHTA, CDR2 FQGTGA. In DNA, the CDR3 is TGTGCCAGCAGCCGACTTCGGCGGGGGAGCTCCTACAATGAGCAGTTCTTC. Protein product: CASSRLRRGSSYNEQFF.

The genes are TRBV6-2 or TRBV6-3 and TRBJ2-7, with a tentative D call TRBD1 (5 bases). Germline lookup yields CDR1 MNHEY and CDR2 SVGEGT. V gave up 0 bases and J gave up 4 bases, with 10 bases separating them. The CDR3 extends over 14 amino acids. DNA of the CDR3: TGTGCCAGCAGTTACTCAAGGGGCGGATACGAGCAGTACGTC. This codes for CASSYSRGGYEQYV.

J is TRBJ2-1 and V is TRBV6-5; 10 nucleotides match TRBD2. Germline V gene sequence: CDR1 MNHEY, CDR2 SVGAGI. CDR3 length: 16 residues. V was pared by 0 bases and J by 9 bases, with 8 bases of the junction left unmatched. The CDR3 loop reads CASSYSNSGGAGEQFF. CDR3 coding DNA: TGTGCCAGCAGTTACTCGAACAGCGGGGGGGCGGGTGAGCAGTTCTTC.

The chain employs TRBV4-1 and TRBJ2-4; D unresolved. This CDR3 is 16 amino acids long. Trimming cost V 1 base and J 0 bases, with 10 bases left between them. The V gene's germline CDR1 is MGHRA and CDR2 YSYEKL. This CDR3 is CASSQAGILAKNIQYF. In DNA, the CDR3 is TGCGCCAGCAGCCAAGCGGGCATACTAGCCAAAAACATTCAGTACTTC.

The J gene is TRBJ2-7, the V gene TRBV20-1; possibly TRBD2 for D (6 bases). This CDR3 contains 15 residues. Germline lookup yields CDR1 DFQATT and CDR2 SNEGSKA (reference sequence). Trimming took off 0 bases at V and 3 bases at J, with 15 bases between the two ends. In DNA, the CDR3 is TGCAGTGCTAGAGATCGGAGGGGAAGCAGCTACGAGCAGTACTTC. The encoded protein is CSARDRRGSSYEQYF.

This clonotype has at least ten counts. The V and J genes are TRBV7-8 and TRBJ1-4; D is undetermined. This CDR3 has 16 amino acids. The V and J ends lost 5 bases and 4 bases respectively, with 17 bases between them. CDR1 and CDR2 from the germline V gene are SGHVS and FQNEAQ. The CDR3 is CASSKPTRAINEKLFF. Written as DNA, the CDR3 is TGTGCCAGCAGCAAACCGACCCGGGCTATTAATGAAAAACTGTTTTTT.

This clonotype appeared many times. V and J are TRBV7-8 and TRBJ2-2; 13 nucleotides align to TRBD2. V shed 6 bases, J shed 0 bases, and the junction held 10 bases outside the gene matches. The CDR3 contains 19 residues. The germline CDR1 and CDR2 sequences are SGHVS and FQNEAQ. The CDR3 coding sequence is TGTGCCAGCAGAGGACTAGCGGGGGATCAGGAAACGAACACCGGGGAGCTGTTTTTT. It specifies CASRGLAGDQETNTGELFF.

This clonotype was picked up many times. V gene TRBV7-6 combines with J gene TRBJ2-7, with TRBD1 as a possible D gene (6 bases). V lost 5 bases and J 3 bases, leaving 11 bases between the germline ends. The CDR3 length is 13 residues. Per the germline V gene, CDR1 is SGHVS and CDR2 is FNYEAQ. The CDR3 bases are TGTGCCAGCAGCCCCCCAGGGGACTACGAGCAGTACTTC. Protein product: CASSPPGDYEQYF.

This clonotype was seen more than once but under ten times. The CDR3 is CASSPEPVFSEKLFF. The CDR3 DNA sequence: TGTGCCAGCAGTCCCGAACCAGTCTTTAGTGAAAAACTGTTTTTT. The rearrangement links TRBV12-3 or TRBV12-4 to TRBJ1-4, with D uncertain. This CDR3 is 15 amino acids long. Trimming took 5 bases from V and 7 from J, leaving 17 bases between them.